These 24 T cell receptor beta chains were sequenced from one sample in a study of human T cells and chemical hapten exposure. Time point meaning: patch test 3, about 24 weeks after DPC sensitization. The treatment here: therapeutic diphenylcyclopropenone sensitization with weekly scalp DPC. TCRdb called the RACE reads again in MiXCR, with one record for every CDR3 protein. The sample has some 110,000 distinct CDR3 sequences; approximately 11% are singletons. The sequencing used whole blood, collected in connection with sensitization to the hapten diphenylcyclopropenone (DPC). Every receptor here comes from a woman between 50 and 59 years old with alopecia areata. Some clones in this sample may be carry-over from other donors' samples.

This sequence joins TRBV2 and TRBJ1-1, with 12 bases aligning to TRBD1. CDR1 SNHLY and CDR2 FYNNEI come from the germline V gene. V gave up 7 bases and J gave up 5 bases; unmatched junction bases: 8. The CDR3 extends over 15 amino acids. CDR3 region: CASKGTGGASTEAFF. Here the CDR3 DNA reads TGTGCCAGCAAGGGGACAGGGGGCGCTTCTACTGAAGCTTTCTTT.

Ten or more counts support this clonotype. J is TRBJ2-3 and V is TRBV7-9, with TRBD1 as a possible D gene (6 bases). CDR1 and CDR2 from the germline V gene are SEHNR and FQNEAQ (reference sequence). Trimming removed 5 bases from V and 0 bases from J, with 18 bases in between. This CDR3 is 17 amino acids long. CDR3: CASSHPARQGSTDTQYF. DNA of the CDR3: TGTGCCAGCAGCCACCCCGCCAGGCAGGGGAGCACAGATACGCAGTATTTT.

The chain links TRBV3-1 to TRBJ1-5; D not resolved. CDR1 and CDR2 (germline): LGHDT, YNNKEL (reference sequence). V was clipped by 4 bases and J by 3 bases, with 7 bases between them. This CDR3 is 13 amino acids long. CDR3 sequence reads: CASSLQLNQPQHF. Here the CDR3 DNA reads TGTGCCAGCAGCCTACAGCTCAATCAGCCCCAGCATTTT.

This clonotype appeared a few times. Germline and junction disagree at one end, which may indicate a read error. This sequence joins TRBV30 and TRBJ2-7; D not resolved. The CDR3 runs to 12 residues. Germline V gene lookup returns CDR1 GTSNPN and CDR2 SVGIG (reference sequence). The CDR3 DNA is TGTGCCTGGAGTGTCCCGACCGTCGAGAAGTACTTC. It translates to CAWSVPTVEKYF.

This clonotype was counted at least ten times. The chain recombines TRBV20-1 with TRBJ2-1; 8 nucleotides align to TRBD1. V lost 6 bases to trimming and J lost 10 bases; unmatched junction nucleotides: 5. The germline gives CDR1 DFQATT, CDR2 SNEGSKA (reference sequence). The CDR3 totals 11 residues. The CDR3 is CSARTGREQFF. In DNA, the CDR3 is TGCAGTGCCAGGACAGGGCGGGAGCAGTTCTTC.

This clonotype was detected a few times. This sequence joins TRBV2 and TRBJ2-3; TRBD2 agrees at 7 bases. Germline V CDR1 and CDR2: SNHLY, FYNNEI. This CDR3 spans 14 amino acids. V gave up 6 bases and J gave up 1 base; unmatched junction bases: 4. Here the CDR3 reads CASRSGGGTDTQYF. CDR3 nucleotides: TGTGCCAGCAGATCGGGGGGTGGCACAGATACGCAGTATTTT.

This clonotype was detected only once. Relative to the germline gene, one junction end is altered; a read error may explain this. The chain recombines TRBV27 with TRBJ1-5; D unresolved. CDR1 is MNHEY and CDR2 is SMNVEV in the germline V gene (reference sequence). This CDR3 spans 13 amino acids. CDR3 sequence: CASSLSGSQPQNF. CDR3 DNA: TGTGCCAGCAGTTTATCGGGGTCTCAGCCCCAGAATTTT.

This clonotype was counted a few times. The V and J genes are TRBV20-1 and TRBJ2-3; D perhaps matches TRBD2 (6 bases). V lost 0 bases to trimming and J lost 2 bases, with 12 bases between them. CDR3 length: 15 residues. Germline CDR1 and CDR2: DFQATT and SNEGSKA (reference sequence). The CDR3 spells CSARDRLANTDTQYF. For the CDR3, the DNA is TGCAGTGCTAGAGATCGCCTAGCGAACACAGATACGCAGTATTTT.

At least ten counts were recorded for this clonotype. V usage is TRBV29-1 and J usage is TRBJ2-7; D is perhaps TRBD2 (5 bases). Germline V gene lookup returns CDR1 SQVTM and CDR2 ANQGSEA. V shed 4 bases and J shed 9 bases, with 19 bases lying between them. The CDR3 is 13 residues long. Written as DNA, the CDR3 is TGCAGCGTTGCCCCGGGAACCGACCGAGCGCAGTACTTC. Protein sequence: CSVAPGTDRAQYF.

This clonotype was counted many times. CDR3 nucleotide sequence: TGCGCCAGCAGCTTGGAGGACGGCTACGAGCAGTACTTC. It codes for CASSLEDGYEQYF. The chain combines TRBV5-1 with TRBJ2-7, with D unresolved. Between the trimmed V and J ends, which lost 0 bases and 3 bases, there was a span of 7 bases. CDR1 is SGHRS, CDR2 YFSETQ, per germline. The CDR3 consists of 13 residues.

This clonotype appeared a few times. V and J are TRBV5-8 and TRBJ2-5; 10 bases are a match to TRBD2. This CDR3 is built from 13 residues. V was clipped by 5 bases and J by 8 bases; unmatched bases: 6. Germline V lookup: CDR1 SGHTS, CDR2 YDEGEE. CDR3 bases: TGTGCCAGCAGGGAGGGACTAGCGATCACCCAGTACTTC. Translated, it gives CASREGLAITQYF.

This clonotype was seen ten or more times. The chain links TRBV27 to TRBJ2-7; 9 positions agree with TRBD1. The CDR3 totals 16 residues. The V segment lost 6 bases and the J segment 2 bases; nucleotides outside the gene matches: 11. Germline V lookup: CDR1 MNHEY, CDR2 SMNVEV (reference sequence). The CDR3 nucleotides are TGTGCCAGCAGCTCTAGGTGGGGACAGGGTCCCTACGAGCAGTACTTC. Its protein is CASSSRWGQGPYEQYF.

This clonotype was observed once. The CDR3 spells CASSLGLAQEFF. DNA of the CDR3: TGTGCCAGCAGTCTAGGACTAGCCCAGGAGTTCTTC. The V call is TRBV3-1, the J call TRBJ2-1, with TRBD2 identical over 8 bases. The V and J ends lost 6 bases and 14 bases, in that order; junction bases with no gene match: 9. Germline V gives CDR1 LGHDT, CDR2 YNNKEL (reference sequence). The CDR3 consists of 12 residues.

The chain couples TRBV28 to TRBJ1-6, with D possibly TRBD1 on 6 matching bases. This CDR3 contains 14 residues. Germline CDR1 is MDHEN and CDR2 is SYDVKM. The V end lost 3 bases, the J end lost 9 bases, and 12 bases lay between the germline ends. The CDR3 spells CASSLGTGASPLHF. The DNA of the CDR3 is TGTGCCAGCAGTTTGGGGACGGGGGCTTCACCCCTCCACTTT.

The CDR3 bases are TGCGCCAGCAGCTCCGCGCAGACAGGACCGGCAGATACGCAGTATTTT. Its protein product is CASSSAQTGPADTQYF. The chain uses TRBV5-1 and TRBJ2-3; a weak D match, TRBD1 (6 bases). V shed 3 bases and J shed 4 bases, with 18 bases lying between them. Per the germline V gene, CDR1 is SGHRS and CDR2 is YFSETQ. The CDR3 spans 16 residues.

The chain carries TRBV12-3 or TRBV12-4 and TRBJ2-5; unclear D gene. This CDR3 has 12 residues. With 7 bases removed from V and 2 bases from J, the gap between germline ends came to 8 bases. CDR3 residues: CASTPGQETQYF. CDR3 DNA sequence: TGTGCCAGCACCCCAGGACAAGAGACCCAGTACTTC.

The chain links TRBV20-1 to TRBJ2-1; TRBD2 agrees at 8 bases. Trimming took 6 bases from V and 6 from J; bases not matched to a gene: 13. This CDR3 is built from 15 residues. The V gene's germline CDR1 is DFQATT and CDR2 SNEGSKA (reference sequence). The CDR3 is CSALGSLAGPNEQFF. Written as DNA, the CDR3 is TGCAGTGCCTTAGGTTCGCTAGCGGGCCCCAATGAGCAGTTCTTC.

The CDR3 coding sequence is TGCGCCAGCAGGCTTGAAGGGGATTCACCCCTCCACTTT. This sequence encodes CASRLEGDSPLHF. The chain carries TRBV5-1 and TRBJ1-6; D may be TRBD1 (5 bases). The germline V gene encodes CDR1 SGHRS and CDR2 YFSETQ. Trimming pared 5 bases from V and 8 bases from J, leaving 11 bases between. The CDR3 is 13 residues long.

This clonotype came up many times. The chain has TRBV7-9 and TRBJ2-2; D ambiguous. The germline V and J ends were trimmed by 0 bases and 0 bases, with 2 bases remaining between them. The CDR3 runs 14 residues. Germline V gene sequence: CDR1 SEHNR, CDR2 FQNEAQ (reference sequence). The DNA for the CDR3 is TGTGCCAGCAGCTTAGCGTCGAACACCGGGGAGCTGTTTTTT. Protein product: CASSLASNTGELFF.

The chain combines TRBV3-1 with TRBJ2-3; 15 nucleotides match TRBD2. Trimming cost V 1 base and J 8 bases; bases outside gene matches: 10. Germline CDR1 and CDR2: LGHDT and YNNKEL (reference sequence). This CDR3 is 18 amino acids long. The CDR3: CASSQGTSGGAGSGTQYF. In DNA, the CDR3 is TGTGCCAGCAGCCAAGGGACTAGCGGGGGGGCGGGGTCTGGTACGCAGTATTTT.

This clonotype was counted only a few times. V usage is TRBV6-6 and J usage is TRBJ1-1; 7 bases line up with TRBD1. J was trimmed by 8 bases and V by 4 bases; bases with no gene match: 7. The CDR3 covers 13 residues. Germline V CDR1 and CDR2: MNHNY, SVGAGI (reference sequence). CDR3 amino acids: CASSSTGEGEAFF. CDR3 coding DNA: TGTGCCAGCAGTTCTACAGGGGAGGGCGAAGCTTTCTTT.

The genes are TRBV4-1 and TRBJ1-2; possibly TRBD1 for D (5 bases). Germline V lookup: CDR1 MGHRA, CDR2 YSYEKL. With 2 bases removed from V and 0 bases from J, the gap between germline ends came to 16 bases. The CDR3 has 17 amino acids. The CDR3 DNA reads as TGCGCCAGCAGCCAATTCAGGGACGGGGCAGCTAACTATGGCTACACCTTC. Its protein is CASSQFRDGAANYGYTF.

CDR3 region: CAIRTGRGATEAFF. CDR3 coding DNA: TGTGCCATCAGGACAGGGCGGGGAGCCACTGAAGCTTTCTTT. The chain is built from TRBV10-3 and TRBJ1-1; 7 nucleotides align to TRBD1. With 6 bases clipped from V and 4 bases from J, the junction kept 8 bases outside the gene matches. The CDR3 has 14 residues. CDR1 is ENHRY, CDR2 SYGVKD, per germline.

This chain links TRBV2 with TRBJ1-1; maybe TRBD1 (5 bases). This CDR3 region has 14 residues. Between the trimmed V and J ends, which lost 6 bases and 0 bases, there was a span of 11 bases. CDR1 is SNHLY and CDR2 is FYNNEI in the germline V gene. In DNA form, the CDR3 reads TGTGCCAGCAGGACGGACACCATGAACACTGAAGCTTTCTTT. Residues: CASRTDTMNTEAFF.